Given below is one T cell receptor beta chain in context. The antigen remains unidentified. Its ends do not fully match the called genes, so a read error is possible. Extracted RNA was reverse transcribed into cDNA, the sequencing template. The repertoire was sequenced with immunoSEQ multiplex PCR; TCRdb's copy has only in-frame clones and lacks some. The table lists 150,000 to 250,000 clones, about three fifths of them singletons. This sample stems from a study of CD8+ T cells in alopecia areata. Germline CDR1 reads SGDLS; CDR2 reads YYNGEE. This CDR3 region has 15 residues. As to treatment: oral pan-JAK inhibitor, 5-10 mg twice daily. Whole-study results and caveats: Researchers reported that TCR sharing among patients proved less clear than in mice, possibly HLA-linked.

V and J are TRBV9 and TRBJ1-5; 10 bases are shared with TRBD1. The receptor comes from a human donor with alopecia areata. Sequencing was performed on CD4+ T cells sorted from blood, taken at week 24, from a patient treated with tofacitinib. CDR3 sequence (DNA): TGTGCCAGCAGCCCAACCGGGACAGGGGATCAACCCCAGCATTTT. Translating gives CASSPTGTGDQPQHF.